A single T cell receptor (beta chain) is shown here with its context. The data belong to a study of T-cell memory formation after mild COVID-19. Germline assignment: CDR1 MNHEY and CDR2 SVGAGI. Trimming pared 1 base from V and 0 bases from J, leaving 3 bases between. CDR3 length: 13 residues. In TCRdb, the 5' RACE reads were re-called with MiXCR into one record per CDR3 protein. Here the sample spans approximately 150,000 distinct CDR3 sequences, over 10% being singletons. The rearrangement uses TRBV6-5 and TRBJ1-1; no firm D call. This receptor was obtained from a man younger than 30 who had mild COVID-19 (a few samples of this study predate the infection). Cell type and time point are not known. Sequenced input: PBMCs or a T cell subset sorted from them (not recorded which). CDR3 bases: TGTGCCAGCAGTTACTTTATGAACACTGAAGCTTTCTTT. It codes for CASSYFMNTEAFF.